Below, one TCR beta chain is given with its context. The data stem from a study of OX40 agonist ivuxolimab in advanced cancers. V lost 6 bases and J 2 bases, leaving 13 bases between the germline ends. CDR1 is SGDLS and CDR2 is YYNGEE in the germline V gene. The CDR3 runs 14 residues. Libraries were prepared by immunoSEQ multiplex PCR; TCRdb keeps only in-frame clonotypes and omits some of them. Here the sample spans some 25,000 clones, 78% being singletons. The TCR comes from an adult with an advanced solid tumor such as melanoma, head and neck, liver or kidney cancer. The sequences come from CD4+ or CD8+ T cells sorted from blood, collected in a trial of the OX40 agonist ivuxolimab. V usage is TRBV9 and J usage is TRBJ2-3; TRBD2 might be the D (5 bases). The CDR3 nucleotides are TGTGCCAGCACCCAGCGGTCCAACACAGATACGCAGTATTTT. This gives the protein CASTQRSNTDTQYF.